This T cell receptor (beta chain) was obtained from a study of blood T cells in healthy people across ages. At the level of the study: With template switching, about one barcoded beta molecule was captured per two T cells.

The authors ran a second PCR of about 7 to 11 cycles using a sample-barcoded 5' primer and a J-beta primer mix. MiXCR was run by TCRdb on the 5' RACE reads, yielding one entry per CDR3 protein. The repertoire holds roughly 1.6 million distinct CDR3 sequences, with about 31% as singletons. As to this clonotype: The conserved closing phenylalanine or tryptophan is absent in this CDR3, likely reflecting a read error.

V dropped 6 bases and J dropped 8 bases, with 17 bases sitting between them. CDR1 is DFQATT and CDR2 is SNEGSKA in the germline V gene (reference sequence). This CDR3 is built from 14 residues. The sequenced sample consisted of blood. This chain uses TRBV20-1 with TRBJ1-6; possibly TRBD1 for D (6 bases). The sequence came from a woman younger than 45 in good health. The CDR3 loop is CSASPGTPYSPLHC. For the CDR3, the DNA is TGCAGTGCGAGCCCCGGGACACCTTATTCACCCCTCCACTGT.